A single T cell receptor beta chain is shown here with its context. What it binds is not known. The entry originates in a study of cytomegalovirus exposure and HLA in healthy donors. Trimming stripped 4 bases from V and 4 bases from J, with 11 bases between. Germline assignment: CDR1 SGHDT and CDR2 YYEEEE. This CDR3 is 13 amino acids long. This PCR relied on a set of 60 Vbeta primers and 13 Jbeta primers. Clones were sequenced by immunoSEQ multiplex PCR, and TCRdb holds only the in-frame ones, with some missing. The data contain hundreds of thousands of clones, around 75% of them singletons. General observations from the study: What a later analysis reportedly showed was that an Asian-associated ancestry cluster had fewer N-insertions than the approximately 700-donor mean. In a later analysis, at a false discovery rate of 0.05, under 20,000 TCR beta sequences were associated with HLA alleles.

The material sequenced was PBMCs. V and J are TRBV5-6 and TRBJ2-5; D gene uncertain. This receptor was obtained from a woman in her twenties or thirties in good health and CMV-seronegative. Written as DNA, the CDR3 is TGTGCCAGCAGCCGGCCCCCGGGAGAGACCCAGTACTTC. Encoded protein: CASSRPPGETQYF.